This TCR beta chain comes out of a study of shared clonotypes between healthy human individuals. As for the study in general: Each donor's CD4 naive and CD4 memory cells filled three plates apiece, CD8 naive two, and CD8 memory one. Study observations and caveats: Rarefaction showed sorted-subset sequencing was incomplete despite large depth.

TCRdb keeps only in-frame clones here, not all; method: immunoSEQ multiplex PCR. The table records 1,400,000 or so clones, around 98.5% of them present only once. About this clone: The antigen is not known.

The germline gives CDR1 SNHLY, CDR2 FYNNEI. Trimming cost V 11 bases and J 3 bases, with 11 bases left between them. There are 11 residues in the CDR3. Input material: naive CD4+ T cells sorted from blood. The subset is: CD45RA+ positively selected. The chain recombines TRBV2 with TRBJ2-7; no reliable D call. This receptor was identified in a man between 25 and 39 years old in good health. The CDR3 DNA reads as TGTGCCGGCCGGTCGGGCTACGAGCAGTACTTC. Translation gives CAGRSGYEQYF.